This section outlines one T cell receptor (beta chain) sequence together with its context. Germline assignment: CDR1 DFQATT and CDR2 SNEGSKA (reference sequence). The length of the CDR3 is 12 residues. With 6 bases clipped from V and 5 bases from J, the junction kept 6 bases outside the gene matches. The data belong to a study of spatial heterogeneity in lung cancer. Study-level background: More than nine raw reads, on average, carried each unique TCR and UMI combination.

The time point was: sample taken at primary tumor resection. Frozen PBMC, nontumor lung or tumor provided whole RNA, which was sequenced unsorted. Single TCR cDNA molecules each had their own unique molecular identifier. TCRdb independently ran MiXCR on the 5' RACE reads; one entry per CDR3 protein. The profile shows about 18,000 distinct CDR3 sequences, about 19% of them singletons. The chain combines TRBV20-1 with TRBJ2-5; 7 nucleotides align to TRBD2. This clonotype was sampled from a male donor with early-stage non-small cell lung cancer. Sequenced material: PBMCs, taken at surgery. The CDR3 DNA sequence: TGCAGTGCACAGCGGGGAAGGGAGACCCAGTACTTC. Translation gives CSAQRGRETQYF.